The clone carrying this T cell receptor beta chain showed up many times. The CDR3 contains 15 residues. Germline-derived CDR1 and CDR2 are LGHNA and YNFKEQ. V was cut by 0 bases and J by 2 bases, with 10 bases left in between. In the library, individual cDNA molecules carried attached unique molecular identifiers. TCRdb reprocessed the 5' RACE reads via MiXCR and lists one record per CDR3 protein. The repertoire holds under 35,000 distinct CDR3 sequences, with approximately 4.2% as singletons. The data were obtained in a study of early T cells in non-severe SARS-CoV-2 infection. Across the whole study: Sequencing targeted bulk RNA from unsorted whole blood, leaving chains unpaired.

The sequence was obtained from an adult who was a healthcare worker with PCR-confirmed SARS-CoV-2 infection or an uninfected control (not recorded which). The V call is TRBV4-2, the J call TRBJ1-1; no reliable D call. Sequencing input: whole blood. The CDR3: CASSQDLLINTEAFF. The CDR3 DNA reads as TGTGCCAGCAGCCAAGATCTTTTAATAAACACTGAAGCTTTCTTT.